This T cell receptor beta chain emerged from a study of T cell changes during pregnancy in multiple sclerosis. The repertoire was sequenced with immunoSEQ multiplex PCR; TCRdb's copy has only in-frame clones and lacks some. The sample lists about 45,000 clones, about 89% occurring once. The germline V gene has CDR1 GTSNPN and CDR2 SVGIG (reference sequence). The CDR3 spans 13 residues. The V end lost 3 bases, the J end lost 2 bases, and 10 bases lay between the germline ends. This sample comprised CD4+ T cells from peripheral blood mononuclear cells, obtained in the first trimester of pregnancy. This clonotype originated in a female donor with multiple sclerosis, enrolled in a pregnancy study. The rearrangement links TRBV30 to TRBJ2-5, with D possibly being TRBD2 (6 bases). The CDR3 region has the DNA TGTGCCTGGAGGATGGCGGGGCAAGAGACCCAGTACTTC. This sequence encodes CAWRMAGQETQYF.